Each of the 29 T cell receptor beta chains below was sequenced from the same sample in a study of beta chain features in type 1 diabetes. All of the isolated RNA was reverse transcribed, so expressed TCRB transcripts were sequenced. Generated by immunoSEQ multiplex PCR, the TCRdb table keeps only in-frame clones and is missing some. The repertoire consists of around 250,000 clones, with 25% to 35% occurring once and the leading ten covering roughly 4.1%. Sequenced input: central memory CD4+ T cells from blood. The origin of the receptors is a young man in good health.

This clone occurred a few times. The V and J genes are TRBV11-2 and TRBJ2-7; possibly TRBD1 for D (5 bases). Germline loops: CDR1 SGHAT, CDR2 FQNNGV. The CDR3 extends over 13 amino acids. V was clipped by 5 bases and J by 3 bases, with 11 bases between them. CDR3 sequence reads: CASSDQGGYEQYF. The CDR3 DNA follows: TGTGCCAGCAGCGACCAGGGCGGCTACGAGCAGTACTTC.

The chain uses TRBV7-2 and TRBJ2-5; 10 positions agree with TRBD2. The V gene end was trimmed by 0 bases and the J gene end by 2 bases; junction bases not matched to a gene: 3. This CDR3 region has 16 residues. Germline-derived CDR1 and CDR2 are SGHTA and FQGNSA. CDR3 region: CASSLAASGGQETQYF. CDR3 bases: TGTGCCAGCAGCTTAGCAGCTAGCGGGGGACAAGAGACCCAGTACTTC.

The rearrangement joins TRBV7-2 to TRBJ2-1, with D tentatively TRBD2 (6 bases). The V end lost 5 bases, the J end lost 2 bases, and 13 bases lay between the germline ends. There are 15 residues in the CDR3. The germline gives CDR1 SGHTA, CDR2 FQGNSA. The CDR3 DNA reads as TGTGCCAGCAGCCTCTCAGCGGGCACCTACAATGAGCAGTTCTTC. This encodes CASSLSAGTYNEQFF.

This chain uses TRBV18 with TRBJ1-6; no firm D call. CDR1 is KGHSH, CDR2 LQKENI, per germline. The CDR3 is 14 amino acids. Trimming pared 0 bases from V and 9 bases from J, leaving 9 bases between. In DNA, the CDR3 is TGTGCCAGCTCACCACCCGTCACCGGTTCACCCCTCCACTTT. Its translation: CASSPPVTGSPLHF.

With respect to this clone: Its ends do not fully match the called genes, so a read error is possible. The gene calls are TRBV4-1 and TRBJ2-7; D possibly corresponds to TRBD2 (6 bases). Germline CDR1 reads MGHRA; CDR2 reads YSYEKL. The length of the CDR3 is 13 residues. The CDR3 nucleotides are TGTGCCAGCAGCCAAGCGGGCTCCTACGAGCAGTACTTC. It translates to CASSQAGSYEQYF.

This clone was seen a handful of times. This chain links TRBV10-3 with TRBJ2-7; D is uncertain. V shed 5 bases and J shed 5 bases, with 7 bases lying between them. The CDR3 covers 11 residues. Per germline, CDR1 ENHRY and CDR2 SYGVKD. CDR3 in amino acids: CAISSLNEQYF. CDR3 DNA: TGTGCCATCAGTTCTTTAAACGAGCAGTACTTC.

Only a few counts were recorded for this clone. V gene TRBV28 combines with J gene TRBJ2-1, with D perhaps matching TRBD2 (6 bases). The length of the CDR3 is 14 residues. Germline CDR1 MDHEN, CDR2 SYDVKM. Trimming took off 11 bases at V and 4 bases at J, with 18 bases between the two ends. CDR3 DNA sequence: TGTGCCGCCAAGGGTTATCTAGCGTACAATGAGCAGTTCTTC. Its translation is CAAKGYLAYNEQFF.

This clone was found a few times. The V and J genes are TRBV5-1 and TRBJ2-7; the D gene is possibly TRBD1 (6 bases). Deletions cut 4 bases from V and 0 bases from J, with 11 bases between. The CDR3 is made up of 14 amino acids. CDR1 and CDR2 (germline): SGHRS, YFSETQ. CDR3 residues: CASSDTGSSYEQYF. For the CDR3, the DNA is TGCGCCAGCAGCGATACAGGGAGCTCCTACGAGCAGTACTTC.

The J gene is TRBJ1-5, the V gene TRBV28; D gene uncertain. The CDR3 is made up of 17 amino acids. The V gene's germline CDR1 is MDHEN and CDR2 SYDVKM. V was pared by 2 bases and J by 4 bases, with 18 bases between. CDR3 in DNA: TGTGCCAGCAGTTTAGTGTCCCCCCGGAGCCCAAATCAGCCCCAGCATTTT. Residues: CASSLVSPRSPNQPQHF.

This clone has at least ten counts. The V call is TRBV29-1, the J call TRBJ2-7; maybe TRBD2 (6 bases). Germline CDR1 is SQVTM and CDR2 is ANQGSEA. Trimming pared 6 bases from V and 5 bases from J, leaving 11 bases between. This CDR3 contains 11 residues. CDR3 nucleotides: TGCAGCGTCCACCGGGGGAACGAGCAGTACTTC. The encoded protein is CSVHRGNEQYF.

This clone was counted only a few times. The CDR3: CASSSAVRNTQYF. The CDR3 DNA reads TGTGCCAGCAGTTCCGCAGTAAGGAATACGCAGTATTTT. The chain has TRBV6-6 and TRBJ2-3; D gene ambiguous. The CDR3 extends over 13 amino acids. The germline gives CDR1 MNHNY, CDR2 SVGAGI (reference sequence). Trimming cost V 4 bases and J 7 bases, with 12 bases left between them.

The V gene is TRBV7-8, the J gene TRBJ2-7; weak D call: TRBD1 (5 bases). There are 15 residues in the CDR3. Germline values: CDR1 SGHVS, CDR2 FQNEAQ. Trimming removed 5 bases from V and 2 bases from J, with 16 bases in between. CDR3 amino acids: CASSVSGQGPYEQYF. In DNA form, the CDR3 reads TGTGCCAGCAGCGTATCAGGGCAGGGTCCCTACGAGCAGTACTTC.

The CDR3: CASSLGLESGQETQYF. In DNA form, the CDR3 reads TGCGCCAGCAGCTTGGGACTAGAATCCGGGCAAGAGACCCAGTACTTC. The genes are TRBV5-1 and TRBJ2-5; a possible D gene is TRBD2 (6 bases). The CDR3 runs to 16 residues. The V and J ends lost 0 bases and 2 bases respectively, with 14 bases between them. Germline lookup yields CDR1 SGHRS and CDR2 YFSETQ.

This clone was seen a few times. The chain links TRBV7-2 to TRBJ2-3, with TRBD2 matching 11 bases. Germline values: CDR1 SGHTA, CDR2 FQGNSA. The CDR3 runs 16 residues. The ends lost 3 bases at V and 2 bases at J; junction bases unmatched: 4. CDR3 region: CASSLRLAGFTDTQYF. The CDR3 DNA reads TGTGCCAGCAGCTTGAGACTAGCGGGATTCACAGATACGCAGTATTTT.

This clone was detected ten times or more. The chain uses TRBV7-2 and TRBJ2-1, with a possible D match to TRBD2 (6 bases). The CDR3 consists of 11 residues. Per germline, CDR1 SGHTA and CDR2 FQGNSA. V shed 4 bases and J shed 8 bases, with 6 bases lying between them. CDR3 DNA sequence: TGTGCCAGCAGCTGGGGGGATGAGCAGTTCTTC. Its translation: CASSWGDEQFF.

The V call is TRBV29-1, the J call TRBJ2-4, with D possibly being TRBD1 or TRBD2 (5 bases each). The CDR3 runs to 17 residues. V was clipped by 6 bases and J by 0 bases, with 21 bases between them. Germline V gives CDR1 SQVTM, CDR2 ANQGSEA. CDR3 region: CSVSPIGTLLAKNIQYF. The CDR3 region has the DNA TGCAGCGTCTCACCAATTGGGACGCTCCTAGCCAAAAACATTCAGTACTTC.

This clone was counted many times. The chain employs TRBV29-1 and TRBJ2-1, with 15 bases fitting TRBD2. Germline trimming cut 6 bases from V and 0 bases from J; bases unmatched to any gene: 3. The CDR3 runs to 16 residues. CDR1 and CDR2 (germline): SQVTM, ANQGSEA. The CDR3 nucleotides read TGCAGCGTAGGACTAGCGGGAGGGCCCTCCTACAATGAGCAGTTCTTC. It is translated as CSVGLAGGPSYNEQFF.

This clone was seen more than once but under ten times. DNA for the CDR3: TGCGCCAGCAGCCCGGGACTCGAGGATCAGCCCCAGCATTTT. Amino acid sequence: CASSPGLEDQPQHF. The chain joins TRBV5-1 to TRBJ1-5; possible D gene TRBD1, 5 bases. Germline CDR1 reads SGHRS; CDR2 reads YFSETQ. V lost 4 bases to trimming and J lost 5 bases, with 13 bases between them. The CDR3 spans 14 residues.

This clone has more than one count but fewer than ten. The V and J genes are TRBV29-1 and TRBJ2-1; 8 nucleotides match TRBD2. Germline values: CDR1 SQVTM, CDR2 ANQGSEA. Trimming at V came to 2 bases and at J to 8 bases, leaving 5 bases not matched to a gene. The CDR3 consists of 13 residues. This CDR3 is CSVEIAGRDEQFF. In DNA, the CDR3 is TGCAGCGTTGAAATAGCGGGGCGCGATGAGCAGTTCTTC.

This clone was counted between two and nine times. The V and J genes are TRBV5-1 and TRBJ2-5; D is ambiguous. The germline CDR1 and CDR2 sequences are SGHRS and YFSETQ. This CDR3 contains 14 residues. V was shortened by 1 base and J by 1 base, with 8 bases between the two germline ends. Written as DNA, the CDR3 is TGCGCCAGCAGCTTGTCAAGCCGCCAAGAGACCCAGTACTTC. It codes for CASSLSSRQETQYF.

This clone was recorded at least ten times. Other DNA sequences in the same sample also yield this CDR3. In DNA form, the CDR3 reads TGCAGCGGCGGAGTGAACACTGAAGCTTTCTTT. Amino acid sequence: CSGGVNTEAFF. The rearrangement joins TRBV29-1 to TRBJ1-1; D remains ambiguous. V lost 7 bases, J lost 0 bases, and 6 bases lay in between. There are 11 residues in the CDR3. Germline V CDR1 and CDR2: SQVTM, ANQGSEA.

This clone was seen more than once but under ten times. V usage is TRBV4-1 and J usage is TRBJ1-2; possible D gene TRBD1, 5 bases. The CDR3 totals 15 residues. Germline values: CDR1 MGHRA, CDR2 YSYEKL. Trimming shortened V by 0 bases and J by 2 bases, and 10 bases separated the two germline ends. CDR3 sequence reads: CASSQDGQGNYGYTF. The CDR3 bases are TGCGCCAGCAGCCAAGATGGGCAGGGAAACTATGGCTACACCTTC.

This chain links TRBV27 with TRBJ2-7; D might be TRBD1 (7 bases). V lost 5 bases and J 0 bases, leaving 17 bases between the germline ends. This CDR3 spans 16 amino acids. Germline CDR1 MNHEY, CDR2 SMNVEV (reference sequence). The CDR3 bases are TGTGCCAGCAGTCCCTGGCGGGACAGCGTCTCCTACGAGCAGTACTTC. Its protein is CASSPWRDSVSYEQYF.

The V call is TRBV7-6, the J call TRBJ1-4, with 7 bases that match TRBD1. CDR3 length equals 16 residues. Trimming cost V 6 bases and J 8 bases; bases outside gene matches: 15. Germline V gene data show CDR1 as SGHVS and CDR2 as FNYEAQ. The CDR3 protein is CASSRPRYRGSEKLFF. CDR3 sequence (DNA): TGTGCCAGCAGTCGCCCTCGTTACAGGGGTAGCGAAAAACTGTTTTTT. Drawing the rest from reference TRBV7-6 and TRBJ1-4, the complete variable domain is GAGVSQSPRYKVTKRGQDVALRCDPISGHVSLYWYRQALGQGPEFLTYFNYEAQQDKSGLPNDRFSAERPEGSISTLTIQRTEQRDSAMYRCASSRPRYRGSEKLFFGSGTQLSVL.

The chain has TRBV5-4 and TRBJ2-1, with D perhaps TRBD2 (6 bases). V lost 4 bases, J lost 4 bases, and 12 bases lay in between. Germline V lookup: CDR1 SGHNT, CDR2 YYREEE (reference sequence). This CDR3 region has 14 residues. CDR3 coding DNA: TGTGCCAGCAGCATGGCGGGGCAGTACAATGAGCAGTTCTTC. Amino acids: CASSMAGQYNEQFF.

The chain recombines TRBV6-6 with TRBJ1-5; 7 positions match TRBD1. Trimming cost V 6 bases and J 6 bases; bases outside gene matches: 11. CDR3 length: 15 amino acids. Germline CDR1 reads MNHNY; CDR2 reads SVGAGI (reference sequence). CDR3 nucleotides: TGTGCCAGCAGATCCCCTGGTAGGGGGCTTCAGCCCCAGCATTTT. This translates into CASRSPGRGLQPQHF.

This sequence joins TRBV29-1 and TRBJ1-1; no clear D gene. Trimming took off 6 bases at V and 0 bases at J, with 11 bases between the two ends. CDR3 size: 13 residues. Germline-derived CDR1 and CDR2 are SQVTM and ANQGSEA. The CDR3 loop is CSVYRTVNTEAFF. In DNA, the CDR3 is TGCAGCGTCTATAGAACTGTGAACACTGAAGCTTTCTTT.

The gene calls are TRBV2 and TRBJ2-7; 9 bases align to TRBD2. There are 15 residues in the CDR3. V shed 6 bases and J 3 bases; nucleotides not matched to a gene: 9. Germline-derived CDR1 and CDR2 are SNHLY and FYNNEI. CDR3 region: CASRSSGRGGYEQYF. DNA for the CDR3: TGTGCCAGCAGGAGTAGCGGGAGAGGAGGCTACGAGCAGTACTTC.

This rearrangement joins TRBV7-6 to TRBJ2-7, with TRBD1 matching over 7 bases. The V and J ends lost 4 bases and 6 bases, in that order; junction bases with no gene match: 6. The germline V gene has CDR1 SGHVS and CDR2 FNYEAQ. This CDR3 comprises 13 residues. The CDR3 loop is CASSSRDSSEQYF. DNA of the CDR3: TGTGCCAGCAGCTCTCGGGACAGCTCCGAGCAGTACTTC.